The 17 T cell receptor beta chains below all came from one sample that was sequenced in a study of OX40 agonist ivuxolimab in advanced cancers. Profiled with immunoSEQ multiplex PCR; TCRdb holds only in-frame clones, not every one. The profile shows 83,000 or so clones, about 81% of them singletons. The material was CD4+ or CD8+ T cells sorted from blood, obtained in a trial of the OX40 agonist ivuxolimab. These receptors all stem from an adult with an advanced solid tumor such as melanoma, head and neck, liver or kidney cancer.

The rearrangement uses TRBV29-1 and TRBJ2-5, with 9 nucleotides matching TRBD2. Trimming removed 4 bases from V and 5 bases from J; junction bases left unmatched: 2. The CDR3 runs to 12 residues. The germline V gene encodes CDR1 SQVTM and CDR2 ANQGSEA. The CDR3 region is CSVGLAEETQYF. The CDR3 nucleotides read TGCAGCGTTGGACTAGCGGAGGAGACCCAGTACTTC.

V is TRBV14 and J is TRBJ1-2; 9 bases agree with TRBD1. The trim removed 4 bases at V and 8 bases at J, leaving 20 bases unmatched. This CDR3 spans 18 amino acids. The V gene's germline CDR1 is SGHDN and CDR2 FVKESK. In nucleotides, the CDR3 is TGTGCCAGCAGCCCCCGGGACAGGGCGCTTATAGGGGATAAGGGCTACACCTTC. It translates to CASSPRDRALIGDKGYTF.

V is TRBV6-1 and J is TRBJ2-7, with 8 bases that match TRBD1. Germline V gene data show CDR1 as MNHNS and CDR2 as SASEGT. The CDR3 is 13 amino acids. V shed 7 bases, J shed 4 bases, and the junction held 6 bases outside the gene matches. CDR3 amino acids: CASTVDRGYEQYF. The CDR3 region has the DNA TGTGCCAGCACCGTTGACAGGGGATACGAGCAGTACTTC.

The DNA for the CDR3 is TGTGCCAGCAGCCCTCCCCCCCCGGCTGAAGCTTTCTTT. Its translation: CASSPPPPAEAFF. The J gene is TRBJ1-1, the V gene TRBV6-1; D not resolved. Germline V gene sequence: CDR1 MNHNS, CDR2 SASEGT. CDR3 size: 13 residues. Trimming removed 6 bases from V and 6 bases from J, with 14 bases in between.

This clone appeared a single time. This rearrangement joins TRBV11-3 to TRBJ2-5; the D call may be TRBD1 or TRBD2 (5 bases each). V dropped 6 bases and J dropped 5 bases, with 10 bases sitting between them. This CDR3 comprises 12 residues. The germline CDR1 and CDR2 sequences are SGHNT and YENEEA. Here the CDR3 reads CASRAGTETQYF. Written as DNA, the CDR3 is TGTGCCAGCAGGGCTGGGACCGAGACCCAGTACTTC.

The chain recombines TRBV7-6 with TRBJ2-7, with 9 positions matching TRBD1. The CDR3 spans 14 residues. Germline CDR1 is SGHVS and CDR2 is FNYEAQ. V gave up 4 bases and J gave up 5 bases; unmatched junction bases: 6. This CDR3 is CASSSQGAGNEQYF. The CDR3, as DNA: TGTGCCAGCAGCTCACAGGGGGCGGGAAACGAGCAGTACTTC.

This chain uses TRBV6-5 with TRBJ1-6, with 7 bases lining up with TRBD1. Germline V gene data show CDR1 as MNHEY and CDR2 as SVGAGI. Trimming removed 2 bases from V and 8 bases from J; junction bases left unmatched: 3. This CDR3 is built from 14 residues. CDR3 nucleotide sequence: TGTGCCAGCAGTTACGGGCAGGGGGATTCACCCCTCCACTTT. Protein: CASSYGQGDSPLHF.

V usage is TRBV7-9 and J usage is TRBJ2-7, with D perhaps TRBD1 (6 bases). V lost 0 bases and J 1 base, leaving 10 bases between the germline ends. The germline V gene encodes CDR1 SEHNR and CDR2 FQNEAQ (reference sequence). CDR3 size: 15 residues. The CDR3 nucleotides read TGTGCCAGCAGCTTAGCGAATGGACAGTCCTACGAGCAGTACTTC. The encoded protein is CASSLANGQSYEQYF.

The CDR3 loop reads CATRPYSGGVLTQYF. Written as DNA, the CDR3 is TGTGCCACCAGACCGTATAGCGGGGGAGTTCTTACGCAGTATTTT. This sequence joins TRBV15 and TRBJ2-3; 9 nucleotides match TRBD2. With 6 bases clipped from V and 8 bases from J, the junction kept 12 bases outside the gene matches. The germline CDR1 and CDR2 sequences are LNHNV and YYDKDF (reference sequence). This CDR3 is 15 amino acids long.

The chain couples TRBV19 to TRBJ2-1; 11 bases line up with TRBD1. Germline CDR1 reads LNHDA; CDR2 reads SQIVND (reference sequence). This CDR3 region has 14 residues. After removal of 7 bases from V and 6 bases from J, the junction contained 5 bases not matched to a gene. CDR3 DNA: TGTGCCAGTATTGGACAGGGGGCCTTCAATGAGCAGTTCTTC. This translates into CASIGQGAFNEQFF. Full variable domain (remainder filled in from reference TRBV19 and TRBJ2-1): DGGITQSPKYLFRKEGQNVTLSCEQNLNHDAMYWYRQDPGQGLRLIYYSQIVNDFQKGDIAEGYSVSREKKESFPLTVTSAQKNPTAFYLCASIGQGAFNEQFFGPGTRLTVL.

The chain carries TRBV5-4 and TRBJ2-7; a possible D gene is TRBD1 (6 bases). The CDR3 runs to 13 residues. V was pared by 0 bases and J by 5 bases, with 9 bases between. Germline V gene sequence: CDR1 SGHNT, CDR2 YYREEE (reference sequence). The CDR3 here is CASSLVTGHEQYF. The CDR3 DNA reads TGTGCCAGCAGCTTGGTTACAGGGCACGAGCAGTACTTC.

This chain connects TRBV5-8 to TRBJ1-2; TRBD1 matches 8 bases. Germline lookup yields CDR1 SGHTS and CDR2 YDEGEE. CDR3 length equals 14 residues. J lost 6 bases, V lost 7 bases, and 11 bases had no gene match. CDR3 sequence: CASRSVTGGHGYTF. The CDR3 DNA sequence: TGTGCCAGCCGCAGCGTCACAGGGGGACATGGCTACACCTTC.

This clone was counted only a few times. Here the CDR3 DNA reads TGTGCCAGCAGCTTAACCCAGGGTTTCACTGAAGCTTTCTTT. It is translated as CASSLTQGFTEAFF. The rearrangement uses TRBV11-2 and TRBJ1-1; a possible D gene is TRBD1 (5 bases). CDR1 SGHAT and CDR2 FQNNGV come from the germline V gene. This CDR3 is built from 14 residues. The V end lost 2 bases, the J end lost 4 bases, and 11 bases lay between the germline ends.

J is TRBJ1-3 and V is TRBV19; D is unresolved. The CDR3 is 16 residues long. Trimming took off 3 bases at V and 0 bases at J, with 12 bases between the two ends. Germline CDR1 LNHDA, CDR2 SQIVND (reference sequence). CDR3 sequence reads: CASSIGSAVSGNTIYF. DNA of the CDR3: TGTGCCAGTAGTATTGGAAGCGCGGTCTCTGGAAACACCATATATTTT.

The chain recombines TRBV6-5 with TRBJ1-5; 7 nucleotides agree with TRBD1. The germline CDR1 and CDR2 sequences are MNHEY and SVGAGI. This CDR3 is 14 amino acids long. V shed 6 bases, J shed 7 bases, and the junction held 9 bases outside the gene matches. CDR3 bases: TGTGCCAGCAGGGAGAGGGGGCGCGGCCAGCCCCAGCATTTT. Translating it yields CASRERGRGQPQHF.

V gene TRBV5-1 combines with J gene TRBJ1-2; D may be TRBD1 (5 bases). The CDR3 extends over 15 amino acids. Germline V CDR1 and CDR2: SGHRS, YFSETQ. V gave up 0 bases and J gave up 6 bases, with 15 bases separating them. CDR3 residues: CASSLGSTGTHGYTF. CDR3 coding DNA: TGCGCCAGCAGCTTGGGATCCACAGGTACCCATGGCTACACCTTC.

This clone appeared a single time. This chain connects TRBV18 to TRBJ1-1; TRBD1 might be the D (6 bases). This CDR3 region has 16 residues. V lost 7 bases and J lost 0, with 18 bases in between. CDR1 and CDR2 from the germline V gene are KGHSH and LQKENI. In DNA, the CDR3 is TGTGCCAGCTTCAAAGCGGGGGCTGGCGTGAACACTGAAGCTTTCTTT. Translated: CASFKAGAGVNTEAFF.